This T cell receptor beta chain was sequenced in a study of T-cell reconstitution after alpha-beta-depleted transplantation in children. This CDR3 has 15 residues. The V gene's germline CDR1 is SGHTA and CDR2 FQGTGA. Trimming cost V 0 bases and J 0 bases, with 7 bases left between them. A library of TCRbeta sequences, prepared with unique molecular identifiers, was generated. In TCRdb, the PCR reads were re-called with MiXCR into one record per CDR3 protein. Found here are 300,000 to 350,000 distinct CDR3 sequences, 23% of them singletons; the top ten hold around 9.9%. Concerning this clonotype itself: Its specificity is unknown.

General study points: Once a year had passed after transplant, T-cell counts and diversity came mostly from newly produced T cells.

Sequences were derived from PBMCs, mostly from graft donor cells, sampled 180 days after TCRalphabeta/CD19-depleted stem cell transplant. The sequence was collected from a male patient under 18 who had a stem cell transplant for acute lymphoblastic leukemia, so the T cells may come from the graft donor. The chain has TRBV7-3 and TRBJ2-3; D not certain. The CDR3 here is CASSLTLTSTDTQYF. The CDR3 coding sequence is TGTGCCAGCAGCTTAACGTTAACTAGCACAGATACGCAGTATTTT.